This T cell receptor (beta chain) derives from a study of identical twins. Study-wide results and caveats: Out-of-frame beta sequences exhibited a weaker degree of excess twin sharing.

This clonotype was counted ten times or more. Its antigen is unknown. Template switching, a step in the protocol, added a universal primer site, and cDNA carried unique molecular identifiers. TCRdb reprocessed the 5' RACE reads with MiXCR, giving one entry per CDR3 protein. Of some 200,000 distinct CDR3 sequences listed, around 8.1% are singletons. CDR3 length: 15 amino acids. Unmatched junction bases numbered 10, after V lost 4 bases and J lost 5 bases. Germline V gives CDR1 SQVTM, CDR2 ANQGSEA. These same records also appear under a second study, on yellow fever vaccine responses in identical twins.

V and J are TRBV29-1 and TRBJ2-5, with 10 bases aligning to TRBD1. This TCR derives from a woman younger than 35 in good health. The material sequenced was memory (CD45RO+) T cells sorted from blood. The CDR3 reads CSVVPGQGRVETQYF. As DNA, the CDR3 is TGCAGCGTTGTCCCGGGACAGGGGAGGGTTGAGACCCAGTACTTC.